This T cell receptor beta chain is from a study of CXCR3-negative and CXCR3-positive naive CD8 T cells. Overall study findings and caveats: High diversity, comparable across both naive subsets, contrasted with much lower diversity in memory CD8+ cells. Between one naive subset and the other, surface CD5 was comparable, and TCR strength was inferred from TRB CDR3 properties. Researchers report that CXCR3-positive naive cells carry more hydrophobic TRB CDR3s than CXCR3-negative naive cells.

UMI-labeled TRB cDNA libraries were prepared by 5' RACE. TCRdb reprocessed the 5' RACE reads, with one entry per CDR3 protein and no DNA. This table lists some 150,000 distinct CDR3 sequences. This CDR3 is built from 16 residues. Germline V gene lookup returns CDR1 SGDLS and CDR2 YYNGEE. Worth noting for this clonotype: Its antigen is still unknown.

Cells that were CD45RO-CCR7+CD27+CD95- constituted naive CD8+ T cells. This chain connects TRBV9 to TRBJ2-1; TCRdb's D gene call, TRBD2, goes unchecked for lack of DNA. The receptor's source is a human donor in good health. Some clones in this sample may be carry-over from other donors' samples. Sequenced: naive CXCR3+ CD8+ T cells from blood. As for subset: CD45RO-CCR7+CD27+CD95- naive CD8+ T cells expressing CXCR3 (TNR3+). This chain's CDR3 is CASSVGISGTSGEQFF. The whole variable domain, remainder taken from reference TRBV9 and TRBJ2-1, is DSGVTQTPKHLITATGQRVTLRCSPRSGDLSVYWYQQSLDQGLQFLIQYYNGEERAKGNILERFSAQQFPDLHSELNLSSLELGDSALYFCASSVGISGTSGEQFFGPGTRLTVL.